This T cell receptor beta chain originates from a study of human thymus T cells (TCRdb year 2020). Concerning the study at large: TCR alpha and beta repertoires from roughly eight infant thymus samples and a few related peripheral blood samples were characterized in the study. The cohort included six male and two female infants, with donor ages spanning 7 to 244 days.

What the research found in general, with its limitations: On average, approximately 800,000 unique TCRB clonotypes were obtained from thymus samples, compared with 80,000 to 85,000 from blood samples. Biased V and J gene segment usage appeared to be present in both thymic and peripheral blood repertoires.

As concerns this clone: Its binding antigen is unknown. Per-base qualities were not stored, and no clone one base away is much larger.

Immunologically healthy infants undergoing open corrective cardiac surgery for congenital heart defects in Finland were used as donors. For four of the eight donors, a small roughly 0.5-1 mL aliquot of peripheral blood was collected during surgery. For the blood samples, genomic DNA was extracted from all available leukocytes instead of from a set number of cells. ACK lysis buffer was used to clear erythrocytes from the blood, and the leukocytes were then kept as pellets at -70 degrees C. A QIAsymphony instrument was used to extract genomic DNA from frozen cell pellets. The immunoSEQ multiplex PCR assay was used to amplify the TCRB and TCRAD loci from a standardized quantity of quality-controlled genomic DNA. The V(D)J region was spanned by amplicons of a length sufficient to cover the CDR3 and to identify V and J genes. Through the commercial immunoSEQ service, the amplicons were sequenced on an Illumina platform. The study's processing was this. Primer bias and sequencing errors were corrected as previously described, and TCRAD and TCRB definitions were based on the IMGT database. The repertoires were analysed using immunoSEQ Analyzer 3.0 and VDJTools for basic statistics, V/J segment usage, diversity estimates, rarefaction and pairwise overlap. Diversity was estimated with Chao1, ChaoE, Efron-Thisted, Shannon and inverse Simpson indices, and also on datasets down-sampled to the smallest sample. For repertoire overlap, CDR3 nucleotide sequence, V gene and J gene had to match strictly, and clustering was done by Jaccard-based multidimensional scaling. TCRdb retrieved this table from immuneACCESS and kept in-frame rearrangements only. Not all clones are present; in checked studies, unresolved V genes account for under half, and no reason is known for the remainder. V and J calls plus clone size are reproduced from that table; the DNA served to infer D and trimming. Counted in this sample were about 60,000 clones; about 93% of them appeared once. The ten largest clones represent 5.5% to 7% of the sample.

Sequenced input: blood. The clonotype was recovered from a boy less than two years old with a congenital heart defect but otherwise immunologically healthy.

The DNA is TGCGCCAGCAGCCAAGATCAGGACACTGAAGCTTTCTTT. It codes for CASSQDQDTEAFF. In this chain, TRBV4-1 is recombined with TRBJ1-1; the D gene cannot be resolved reliably. From the cysteine through the phenylalanine, the CDR3 covers 13 amino acids. The DNA shown is the 39-base CDR3, in frame from base 1. Trimming takes 0 bases from V and 3 bases from J, and the germline ends sit 5 bases apart. From the germline V gene, CDR1 is MGHRA and CDR2 is YSYEKL.